One and the same sample provided the 26 T cell receptor beta chains below, sequenced in a study of OX40 agonist ivuxolimab in advanced cancers. TCRdb's copy holds only in-frame clones and misses some; the assay was immunoSEQ multiplex PCR. Among some 80,000 clones listed, roughly 90% were seen once. This material consisted of CD4+ or CD8+ T cells sorted from blood, taken in a trial of the OX40 agonist ivuxolimab. These receptors originate from an adult with an advanced solid tumor such as melanoma, head and neck, liver or kidney cancer.

As for this clone: Other DNA sequences in the same sample also yield this CDR3. This chain joins TRBV6-5 and TRBJ1-1, with TRBD1 as a possible D gene (5 bases). Germline CDR1 reads MNHEY; CDR2 reads SVGAGI. Deletions cut 7 bases from V and 1 base from J, with 10 bases between. The length of the CDR3 is 13 residues. The CDR3 DNA reads as TGTGCCAGCATCGACGACAGGAACACTGAAGCTTTCTTT. Its translation is CASIDDRNTEAFF.

The chain combines TRBV29-1 with TRBJ1-1, with TRBD1 matching 7 bases. The CDR3 is made up of 13 amino acids. V dropped 5 bases and J dropped 1; count of bases not matched to a gene: 4. The V gene's germline CDR1 is SQVTM and CDR2 ANQGSEA. CDR3 bases: TGCAGCGTTACCAGGGGGAAGAACACTGAAGCTTTCTTT. Amino acids: CSVTRGKNTEAFF.

This clone qualifies as medium-sized. The sample holds other DNA sequences that translate to the same CDR3. V gene TRBV7-2 combines with J gene TRBJ1-5, with TRBD1 matching over 7 bases. The length of the CDR3 is 13 residues. Per the germline V gene, CDR1 is SGHTA and CDR2 is FQGNSA. The V segment lost 2 bases and the J segment 5 bases; nucleotides outside the gene matches: 0. Here the CDR3 DNA reads TGTGCCAGCAGCTTACAGGGGGATCAGCCCCAGCATTTT. Amino acids: CASSLQGDQPQHF.

The chain combines TRBV29-1 with TRBJ1-1; D possibly corresponds to TRBD1 (6 bases). Looked up from germline, CDR1 is SQVTM and CDR2 is ANQGSEA. The V and J ends lost 6 bases and 4 bases respectively, with 18 bases between them. The CDR3 extends over 14 amino acids. The CDR3, as DNA: TGCAGCGTGAGGGGGACCCCGGGAGGCACTGAAGCTTTCTTT. It is translated as CSVRGTPGGTEAFF. Complete variable domain (other parts from reference TRBV29-1 and TRBJ1-1): SAVISQKPSRDICQRGTSLTIQCQVDSQVTMMFWYRQQPGQSLTLIATANQGSEATYESGFVIDKFPISRPNLTFSTLTVSNMSPEDSSIYLCSVRGTPGGTEAFFGQGTRLTVV.

The rearrangement uses TRBV2 and TRBJ2-3; D is unclear. Trimming cost V 4 bases and J 6 bases, with 11 bases left between them. Germline V gives CDR1 SNHLY, CDR2 FYNNEI. The CDR3 runs to 13 residues. For the CDR3, the DNA is TGTGCCAGCAGTGCTGGTTTAGAGGATACGCAGTATTTT. Translated, it gives CASSAGLEDTQYF.

The genes are TRBV4-3 and TRBJ2-1; D may be TRBD1 (6 bases). V lost 1 base and J lost 5, with 15 bases in between. CDR1 and CDR2 from the germline V gene are LGHNA and YSLEER. There are 16 residues in the CDR3. Here the CDR3 DNA reads TGCGCCAGCAGCCAAGGAGAAGGGACAACAAACAATGAGCAGTTCTTC. It yields the protein CASSQGEGTTNNEQFF.

This clone was found a few times. The rearrangement links TRBV5-5 to TRBJ2-7, with D possibly being TRBD1 (6 bases). V gave up 4 bases and J gave up 0 bases, with 14 bases separating them. This CDR3 has 15 residues. The germline V gene encodes CDR1 SGHKS and CDR2 YYEKEE (reference sequence). The CDR3 DNA reads TGTGCCAGCAGCCGAACAGGGATCAGCTCCTACGAGCAGTACTTC. Translating it yields CASSRTGISSYEQYF.

The rearrangement uses TRBV18 and TRBJ2-5; D is unclear. The CDR3 sequence is 12 residues long. Trimming pared 5 bases from V and 0 bases from J, leaving 4 bases between. Germline-derived CDR1 and CDR2 are KGHSH and LQKENI. CDR3 residues: CASSRYQETQYF. In DNA, the CDR3 is TGTGCCAGCTCAAGGTACCAAGAGACCCAGTACTTC.

The genes are TRBV2 and TRBJ1-5; D not resolved. Trimming pared 5 bases from V and 4 bases from J, leaving 6 bases between. Germline-derived CDR1 and CDR2 are SNHLY and FYNNEI. The CDR3 totals 12 residues. CDR3 amino acids: CASSRLNQPQHF. The CDR3 coding sequence is TGTGCCAGCAGTCGGCTGAATCAGCCCCAGCATTTT.

V usage is TRBV6-1 and J usage is TRBJ1-5; D perhaps matches TRBD1 (6 bases). The V end lost 3 bases, the J end lost 0 bases, and 15 bases lay between the germline ends. Germline loops: CDR1 MNHNS, CDR2 SASEGT. This CDR3 spans 17 amino acids. The CDR3 protein is CASSERGNLYSNQPQHF. The DNA of the CDR3 is TGTGCCAGCAGTGAGAGGGGGAATCTTTATAGCAATCAGCCCCAGCATTTT.

V usage is TRBV2 and J usage is TRBJ1-2; TRBD1 matches 8 bases. The CDR3 has 12 amino acids. The ends lost 4 bases at V and 8 bases at J; junction bases unmatched: 3. Germline V CDR1 and CDR2: SNHLY, FYNNEI. The CDR3 DNA reads TGTGCCAGCAGTGCGCGACAGGGGGGCTACACCTTC. It translates to CASSARQGGYTF.

In nucleotides, the CDR3 is TGCGCCAGCAGTGAAACAGGGTCGGGTCAGCCCCAGCATTTT. This sequence encodes CASSETGSGQPQHF. V gene TRBV10-2 combines with J gene TRBJ1-5; D perhaps matches TRBD1 (6 bases). V shed 3 bases and J shed 6 bases, with 12 bases lying between them. Germline V lookup: CDR1 WSHSY, CDR2 SAAADI. The CDR3 loop spans 14 amino acids.

This clone appeared a single time. CDR3 DNA: TGTGCCAGCAGCCCCCGGCGGAACCAATCATGGCCCCAGCATTTT. Translation: CASSPRRNQSWPQHF. The V call is TRBV21-1, the J call TRBJ1-5. TRBV21-1 is reported as a pseudogene. The CDR3 is made up of 15 amino acids.

This chain joins TRBV19 and TRBJ1-5; 7 nucleotides align to TRBD1. J gave up 5 bases and V 3 bases, and 7 bases lay outside the gene matches. Germline CDR1 and CDR2: LNHDA and SQIVND (reference sequence). This CDR3 spans 15 amino acids. The CDR3 nucleotides are TGTGCCAGTAGTATCCAGGGGGTGTTCGATCAGCCCCAGCATTTT. Its protein product is CASSIQGVFDQPQHF.

The chain has TRBV30 and TRBJ1-1; D not resolved. The germline V and J ends were trimmed by 8 bases and 1 base, with 14 bases remaining between them. Germline CDR1 reads GTSNPN; CDR2 reads SVGIG (reference sequence). This CDR3 is 13 amino acids long. CDR3 amino acids: CARKPRENTEAFF. In DNA, the CDR3 is TGTGCCAGAAAACCCCGGGAGAACACTGAAGCTTTCTTT.

This clone was seen only a few times. The rearrangement links TRBV2 to TRBJ2-5; tentatively, D is TRBD1 (6 bases). The CDR3 has 14 residues. Germline V gene data show CDR1 as SNHLY and CDR2 as FYNNEI. V was pared by 4 bases and J by 2 bases, with 11 bases between. This CDR3 reads CASSVGHYQETQYF. Written as DNA, the CDR3 is TGTGCCAGCAGTGTGGGACATTATCAAGAGACCCAGTACTTC.

This clone was picked up a small number of times. The rearrangement links TRBV7-3 to TRBJ2-1, with D tentatively TRBD1 or TRBD2 (5 bases each). There are 13 residues in the CDR3. V was shortened by 5 bases and J by 6 bases, with 11 bases between the two germline ends. Per germline, CDR1 SGHTA and CDR2 FQGTGA. CDR3 sequence: CASSPGRSNEQFF. The CDR3 nucleotides are TGTGCCAGCAGCCCGGGACGGAGCAATGAGCAGTTCTTC.

V and J are TRBV6-5 and TRBJ1-6, with 8 positions matching TRBD1. The germline V gene encodes CDR1 MNHEY and CDR2 SVGAGI. CDR3 length equals 14 residues. V lost 7 bases, J lost 10 bases, and 9 bases stayed unmatched. In DNA form, the CDR3 reads TGTGCCAGCACAGGACAGGGAGGAGAGTCACCCCTCCACTTT. It encodes CASTGQGGESPLHF.

The chain is built from TRBV5-1 and TRBJ1-1, with TRBD1 matching 9 bases. CDR3 length equals 15 residues. With 5 bases clipped from V and 3 bases from J, the junction kept 8 bases outside the gene matches. Germline values: CDR1 SGHRS, CDR2 YFSETQ. CDR3 in amino acids: CASRFPGQGYTEAFF. Here the CDR3 DNA reads TGCGCCAGCAGATTCCCGGGACAGGGTTACACTGAAGCTTTCTTT. The whole variable domain, remainder taken from reference TRBV5-1 and TRBJ1-1, is KAGVTQTPRYLIKTRGQQVTLSCSPISGHRSVSWYQQTPGQGLQFLFEYFSETQRNKGNFPGRFSGRQFSNSRSEMNVSTLELGDSALYLCASRFPGQGYTEAFFGQGTRLTVV.

This clone was observed once. The rearrangement uses TRBV6-1 and TRBJ2-7, with 8 bases identical to TRBD2. V dropped 3 bases and J dropped 3; count of bases not matched to a gene: 7. The germline V gene encodes CDR1 MNHNS and CDR2 SASEGT. The CDR3 has 15 residues. CDR3 region: CASSEPQRGRYEQYF. CDR3 sequence (DNA): TGTGCCAGCAGTGAGCCGCAGCGGGGGCGCTACGAGCAGTACTTC.

V usage is TRBV18 and J usage is TRBJ2-5; D assignment may be TRBD1 or TRBD2 (5 bases each). Trimming cost V 2 bases and J 5 bases, with 15 bases left between them. This CDR3 comprises 15 residues. Per the germline V gene, CDR1 is KGHSH and CDR2 is LQKENI. This chain's CDR3 is CASSPSRGGLETQYF. CDR3 coding DNA: TGTGCCAGCTCACCAAGCCGGGGCGGGTTGGAGACCCAGTACTTC.

V gene TRBV6-1 combines with J gene TRBJ2-3, with 7 bases aligning to TRBD1. V gave up 3 bases and J gave up 3 bases; unmatched junction bases: 12. This CDR3 is built from 17 residues. Germline loops: CDR1 MNHNS, CDR2 SASEGT. Here the CDR3 DNA reads TGTGCCAGCAGTGATCGACAGGGCGGCGTAAGAACAGATACGCAGTATTTT. This codes for CASSDRQGGVRTDTQYF.

In DNA, the CDR3 is TGCGCCAGCAGCTCACCGACTAGCGGGTGGAACACCGGGGAGCTGTTTTTT. Protein product: CASSSPTSGWNTGELFF. The J gene is TRBJ2-2, the V gene TRBV5-1; 10 nucleotides agree with TRBD2. This CDR3 is 17 amino acids long. V dropped 3 bases and J dropped 1; count of bases not matched to a gene: 6. Looked up from germline, CDR1 is SGHRS and CDR2 is YFSETQ.

In regard to this clone: This CDR3 is also generated by other DNA sequences in the sample. The chain recombines TRBV7-2 with TRBJ1-6; possibly TRBD1 for D (5 bases). Germline lookup yields CDR1 SGHTA and CDR2 FQGNSA. This CDR3 is built from 16 residues. The V and J ends lost 5 bases and 3 bases respectively, with 14 bases between them. CDR3 amino acids: CASSGAGVLYNSPLHF. CDR3 DNA: TGTGCCAGCAGCGGGGCCGGAGTCCTCTATAATTCACCCCTCCACTTT.

V is TRBV27 and J is TRBJ1-2, with D unclear. V lost 5 bases to trimming and J lost 4 bases, with 14 bases between them. The germline CDR1 and CDR2 sequences are MNHEY and SMNVEV (reference sequence). The CDR3 totals 14 residues. CDR3 coding DNA: TGTGCCAGCAGTCCTCAACGGTGGGGCTATGGCTACACCTTC. Protein: CASSPQRWGYGYTF.

The CDR3 nucleotides read TGTGCTAGTGGTACAAGCAGGAGCCGCACAGATACGCAGTATTTT. Protein sequence: CASGTSRSRTDTQYF. V is TRBV12-5 and J is TRBJ2-3; no reliable D call. Germline V gene sequence: CDR1 LGHNT, CDR2 FRNRAP. The CDR3 contains 15 residues. V was shortened by 5 bases and J by 1 base, with 13 bases between the two germline ends.